This T cell receptor beta chain was sequenced during a study of T cells in Graves' hyperthyroidism and ophthalmopathy. This clonotype was detected many times. RNA transcripts were the template for amplifying TCR beta CDR3 regions. Carried out on the TCR CDR3, a first-round RT-PCR used the HTBI primer set. Each CDR3 protein is one row after TCRdb ran MiXCR on the multiplex PCR reads. Among hundreds of thousands of distinct CDR3 sequences listed, about 14% were seen once. This CDR3 has 14 residues. Germline assignment: CDR1 MNHNS and CDR2 SASEGT. Unmatched junction bases numbered 1, after V lost 4 bases and J lost 5 bases.

Sequenced material: blood. This TCR came from a woman in her forties or fifties with Graves' ophthalmopathy. This sequence joins TRBV6-1 and TRBJ1-5; TRBD1 matches 11 bases. CDR3 sequence: CASSGTGGHQPQHF. The CDR3, as DNA: TGTGCCAGCAGTGGGACAGGGGGCCATCAGCCCCAGCATTTT.